Below, one TCR beta chain is given with its context. Its antigen target is currently unknown. No quality values exist for individual bases; no much larger clone is one base distant. The data were obtained in a study of blood T cells in healthy people across ages (dated by TCRdb to between 2014 and 2017). About the full investigation: In model experiments, template switching captured roughly one uniquely barcoded TCR beta cDNA molecule for every two T cells. Age-related changes in TCR beta repertoire diversity were measured in the study by deep sequencing normalized with unique cDNA molecular identifiers. Four age groups were formed from the donors: young (average roughly 15 years), middle-aged (approximately 40), aged (about 62) and long-lived (roughly 81). To avoid experimental bias, donors of different ages were distributed randomly across sequencing lanes. Two additional independent replicas of 1 million unique cDNA reads from the same blood draw were analyzed for two donors (one aged 18 to 30 and one aged 80 or older).

Systemically healthy Caucasian individuals from Russia, around 38 in total and aged about 6 to 100 years, were included as donors. Each donor gave 9.5 to 10 milliliters of peripheral blood, drawn into EDTA-treated Vacutainer tubes. PBMCs were isolated by Ficoll-Paque density-gradient centrifugation, with at least 7 million obtained per sample. Total RNA, at least 6 micrograms per sample, was extracted from PBMCs with Trizol reagent. For every donor, flow cytometry on a PBMC aliquot measured the percentage of naive CD45RAhigh/CD27high T cells. General conclusions and limits of the study: Observed TCR beta diversity per million T cells fell roughly linearly with age, and a significant reduction was already apparent by age about 36. Estimates of total diversity from one million sequenced T cells were regarded as lower bounds and underestimates. The percentage of naive T cells measured by flow cytometry correlated strongly with observed TCR beta diversity. Because the CMV infection status of the donors was unknown, age-related changes in expanded clonotypes may potentially have been confounded. The long-lived group showed more naive CD4+ T cells, fewer expanded clones and increased TCR diversity than the aged group, suggesting age selection. Since profiling was done on bulk unsorted PBMCs, naive and antigen-experienced compartments could not be conclusively compared.

The CDR3 runs 15 residues from the cysteine to the phenylalanine. Just CDR3 DNA is preserved here, 45 bases in frame from base 1. CDR1 and CDR2 are drawn from the germline V gene: SGHRS, YFSETQ. Library method: 5' RACE. The instrument given in TCRdb is Illumina HiSeq 2500. A second PCR of about 6 to 11 cycles was run with a J-beta primer mix and a sample-barcoded 5' primer. A template-switch 5' adaptor carrying 12 random nucleotides introduced a unique molecular identifier onto each TCR beta cDNA molecule. Each sample yielded at least 3 million CDR3-containing paired-end reads. All of the RNA was converted into first-strand cDNA using the Mint cDNA synthesis kit, with a TRBC-specific oligonucleotide serving as the primer. Following uracil-DNA glycosylase treatment, a first 18-cycle PCR with universal primers M1SS and BC2_uni_R was performed on all cDNA. For the original study's pipeline: Normalization of each sample was performed by random selection of 1 million high-quality reads, each carrying a distinct molecular identifier. Reads sharing molecular identifiers were discarded rather than binned into consensus sequences. MiTCR, run with a Q25 quality threshold and the strictest error-elimination algorithm, handled CDR3 identification, clonotype clustering and error correction. A nonparametric unseen species model with Euler transformation was used to estimate lower-bound total TCR beta diversity. Through fastp at Q25 and MiXCR, TCRdb rebuilt clones from the public reads, retaining in-frame beta chains. Every distinct CDR3 protein forms one entry, paired with its most common genes and DNA. The authors' filters were not applied to this entry. The sample data list some 550,000 distinct CDR3 sequences, and more than 45% of these were observed just once. 20% to 25% of the sample is held by the ten biggest clonotypes.

The chain couples TRBV5-1 to TRBJ2-4, and TRBD1 aligns with 7 junction nucleotides. Matching the DNA end better, TRBJ2-7 makes the J call doubtful. The TCR was taken from a man at least 80 years old in good health. Input material: blood. The nucleotide sequence is given as TGCGCCAGCAGCTTGAGCGGTGACAGGGCAGGCGAGCAGTACTTC. Translated, this gives CASSLSGDRAGEQYF.